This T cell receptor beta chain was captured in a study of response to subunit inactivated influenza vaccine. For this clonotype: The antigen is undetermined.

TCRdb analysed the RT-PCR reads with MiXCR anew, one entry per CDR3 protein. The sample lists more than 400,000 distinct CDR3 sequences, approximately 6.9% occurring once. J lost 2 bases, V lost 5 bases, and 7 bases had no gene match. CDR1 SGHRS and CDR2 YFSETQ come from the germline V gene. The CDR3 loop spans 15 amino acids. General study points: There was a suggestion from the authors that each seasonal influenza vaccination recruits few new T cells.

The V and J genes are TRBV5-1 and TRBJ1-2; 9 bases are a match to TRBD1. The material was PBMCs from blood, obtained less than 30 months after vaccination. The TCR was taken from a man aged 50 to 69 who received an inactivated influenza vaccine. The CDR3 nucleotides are TGCGCCAGCAGGTCCCCCGGGACAGGGAACTATGGCTACACCTTC. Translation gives CASRSPGTGNYGYTF.